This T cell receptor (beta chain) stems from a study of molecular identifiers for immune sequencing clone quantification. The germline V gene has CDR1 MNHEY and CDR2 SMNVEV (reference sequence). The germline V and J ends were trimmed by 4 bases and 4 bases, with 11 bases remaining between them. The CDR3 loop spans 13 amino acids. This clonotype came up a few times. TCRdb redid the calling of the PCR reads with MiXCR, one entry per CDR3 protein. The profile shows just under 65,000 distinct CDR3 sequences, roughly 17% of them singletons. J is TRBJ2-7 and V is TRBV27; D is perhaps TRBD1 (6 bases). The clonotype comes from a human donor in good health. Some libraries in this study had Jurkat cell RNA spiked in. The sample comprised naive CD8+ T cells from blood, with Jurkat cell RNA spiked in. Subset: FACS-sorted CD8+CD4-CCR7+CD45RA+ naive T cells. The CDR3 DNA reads TGTGCCAGCAGTTCTGAACAGGGTTACGAGCAGTACTTC. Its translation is CASSSEQGYEQYF.